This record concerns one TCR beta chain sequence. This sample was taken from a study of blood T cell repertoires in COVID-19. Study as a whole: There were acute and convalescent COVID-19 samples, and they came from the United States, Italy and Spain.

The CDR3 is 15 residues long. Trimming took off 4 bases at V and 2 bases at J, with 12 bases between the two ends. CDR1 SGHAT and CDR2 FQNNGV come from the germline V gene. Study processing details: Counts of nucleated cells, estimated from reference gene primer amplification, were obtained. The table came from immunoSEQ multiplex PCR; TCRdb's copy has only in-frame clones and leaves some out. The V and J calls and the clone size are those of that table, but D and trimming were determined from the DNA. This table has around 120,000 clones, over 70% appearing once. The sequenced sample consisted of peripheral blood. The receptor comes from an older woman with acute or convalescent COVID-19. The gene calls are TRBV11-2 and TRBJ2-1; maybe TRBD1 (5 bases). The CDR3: CASSSRVSPYNEQFF. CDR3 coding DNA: TGTGCCAGCAGCTCCAGGGTAAGCCCCTACAATGAGCAGTTCTTC.